The 8 T cell receptor beta chains given below trace back to one sample, sequenced in a study of shared clonotypes between healthy human individuals. The repertoire was sequenced with immunoSEQ multiplex PCR; TCRdb's copy has only in-frame clones and lacks some. The sample holds 650,000 to 800,000 clones, 55% to 75% seen once. Source material: memory CD4+ T cells sorted from blood. Subset indicated: CD45RA-negative fraction. The receptors here all came from a woman aged 30 to 39 in good health.

V usage is TRBV5-1 and J usage is TRBJ2-5; D is ambiguous. The CDR3 has 13 amino acids. The V end lost 4 bases, the J end lost 5 bases, and 12 bases lay between the germline ends. Germline V gene lookup returns CDR1 SGHRS and CDR2 YFSETQ. Here the CDR3 DNA reads TGCGCCAGCAGCGGTTCGGCCGGGGAGACCCAGTACTTC. Translation gives CASSGSAGETQYF.

The V gene is TRBV27, the J gene TRBJ2-1, with TRBD2 as a possible D gene (5 bases). Trimming took off 4 bases at V and 0 bases at J, with 10 bases between the two ends. The CDR3 runs to 15 residues. CDR1 and CDR2 from the germline V gene are MNHEY and SMNVEV (reference sequence). In nucleotides, the CDR3 is TGTGCCAGCAGTTCTAGCCCGAGCTCCTACAATGAGCAGTTCTTC. Encoded protein: CASSSSPSSYNEQFF.

V and J are TRBV13 and TRBJ1-2; D not resolved. The CDR3 contains 15 residues. Trimming removed 10 bases at V and 3 bases at J, with 21 bases between. CDR1 is PRHDT, CDR2 FYEKMQ, per germline (reference sequence). The CDR3 coding sequence is TGTGCCACATACGTCCACTCGGACGTCTACTATGGCTACACCTTC. Protein product: CATYVHSDVYYGYTF. The full variable domain, with the rest looked up from reference TRBV13 and TRBJ1-2, is AAGVIQSPRHLIKEKRETATLKCYPIPRHDTVYWYQQGPGQDPQFLISFYEKMQSDKGSIPDRFSAQQFSDYHSELNMSSLELGDSALYFCATYVHSDVYYGYTFGSGTRLTVV.

The chain is built from TRBV4-1 and TRBJ2-3; possibly TRBD2 for D (6 bases). Germline CDR1 is MGHRA and CDR2 is YSYEKL. CDR3 length: 14 amino acids. The V end was cut by 3 bases, the J end by 1 base, with 8 bases between. This CDR3 reads CASSQGGRTDTQYF. CDR3 nucleotide sequence: TGCGCCAGCAGCCAGGGAGGACGCACAGATACGCAGTATTTT.

The CDR3: CASIINRGGTDTQYF. CDR3 DNA: TGTGCCAGCATAATTAACAGGGGGGGCACAGATACGCAGTATTTT. The V gene is TRBV25-1, the J gene TRBJ2-3; 8 bases are shared with TRBD1. The germline gives CDR1 MGHDK, CDR2 SYGVNS. With 7 bases clipped from V and 1 base from J, the junction kept 7 bases outside the gene matches. The CDR3 has 15 residues.

The CDR3 is CASRTSGSRNEQFF. The CDR3 DNA follows: TGCGCCAGCAGAACTAGCGGGAGCCGAAATGAGCAGTTCTTC. The rearrangement joins TRBV10-2 to TRBJ2-1; TRBD2 matches 11 bases. This CDR3 has 14 residues. Germline V gene data show CDR1 as WSHSY and CDR2 as SAAADI. V shed 6 bases, J shed 7 bases, and the junction held 5 bases outside the gene matches.

V gene TRBV30 combines with J gene TRBJ2-2; 9 nucleotides match TRBD2. CDR1 GTSNPN and CDR2 SVGIG come from the germline V gene (reference sequence). This CDR3 is 14 amino acids long. J lost 2 bases, V lost 3 bases, and 1 base had no gene match. The CDR3 DNA sequence: TGTGCCTGGAGGACTAGCGGAAACACCGGGGAGCTGTTTTTT. The encoded protein is CAWRTSGNTGELFF.

In this sample, this clone turned up a few times. The chain recombines TRBV2 with TRBJ2-3, with 11 positions matching TRBD2. The V gene's germline CDR1 is SNHLY and CDR2 FYNNEI. This CDR3 is built from 15 residues. After removal of 5 bases from V and 11 bases from J, the junction contained 12 bases not matched to a gene. CDR3 in amino acids: CASSPIAGGPAQQYF. The DNA of the CDR3 is TGTGCCAGCAGTCCGATAGCGGGAGGGCCGGCTCAGCAGTATTTT.